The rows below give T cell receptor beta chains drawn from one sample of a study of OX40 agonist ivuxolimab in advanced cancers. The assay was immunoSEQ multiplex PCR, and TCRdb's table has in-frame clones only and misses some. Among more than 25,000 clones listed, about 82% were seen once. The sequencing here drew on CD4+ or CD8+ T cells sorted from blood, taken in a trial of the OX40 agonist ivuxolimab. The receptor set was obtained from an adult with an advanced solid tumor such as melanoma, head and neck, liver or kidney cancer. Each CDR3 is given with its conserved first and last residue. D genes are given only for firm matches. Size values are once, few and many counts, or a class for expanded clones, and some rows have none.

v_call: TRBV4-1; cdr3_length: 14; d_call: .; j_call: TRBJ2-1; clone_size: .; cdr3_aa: CASSQDRGEGEQFF; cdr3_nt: TGCGCCAGCAGCCAAGACAGGGGGGAGGGTGAGCAGTTCTTC
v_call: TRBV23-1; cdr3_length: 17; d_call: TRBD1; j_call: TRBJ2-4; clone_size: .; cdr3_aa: CASSQPNERTGENIQYF; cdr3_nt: TGCGCCAGCAGTCAACCAAACGAGAGGACAGGGGAAAACATTCAGTACTTC
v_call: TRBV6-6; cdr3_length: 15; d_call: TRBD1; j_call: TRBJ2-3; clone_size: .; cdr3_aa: CASWLRQGTTDTQYF; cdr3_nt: TGTGCCAGTTGGTTAAGACAGGGCACCACAGATACGCAGTATTTT
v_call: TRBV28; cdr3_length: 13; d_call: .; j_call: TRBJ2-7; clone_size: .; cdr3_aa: CASSIVPGGEQYF; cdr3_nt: TGTGCCAGCAGTATAGTCCCCGGCGGTGAGCAGTACTTC
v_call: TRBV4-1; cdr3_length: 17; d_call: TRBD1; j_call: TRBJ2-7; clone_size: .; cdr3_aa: CASSQVRGQGRSYEQYF; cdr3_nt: TGCGCCAGCAGCCAAGTTCGGGGACAGGGCCGATCCTACGAGCAGTACTTC
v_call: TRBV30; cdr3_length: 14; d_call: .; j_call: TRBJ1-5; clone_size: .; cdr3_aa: CAWSVQASSEPQHF; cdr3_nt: TGTGCCTGGAGTGTACAAGCGTCGTCAGAGCCCCAGCATTTT
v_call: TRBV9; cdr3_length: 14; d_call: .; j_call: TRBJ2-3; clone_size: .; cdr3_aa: CASSPDREPDTQYF; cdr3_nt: TGTGCCAGCAGCCCAGATCGGGAGCCAGATACGCAGTATTTT
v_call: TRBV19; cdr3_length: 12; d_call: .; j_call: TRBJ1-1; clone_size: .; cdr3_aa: CASSIGGLGAFF; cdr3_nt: TGTGCCAGTAGTATAGGGGGGCTAGGAGCTTTCTTT
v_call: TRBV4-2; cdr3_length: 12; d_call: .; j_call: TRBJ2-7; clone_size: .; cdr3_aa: CASSQGTYEQYF; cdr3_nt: TGTGCCAGCAGCCAAGGGACCTACGAGCAGTACTTC
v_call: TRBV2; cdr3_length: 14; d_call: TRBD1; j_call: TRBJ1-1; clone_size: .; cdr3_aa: CASSYRGLDTEAFF; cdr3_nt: TGTGCCAGCAGTTACAGGGGGCTGGACACTGAAGCTTTCTTT
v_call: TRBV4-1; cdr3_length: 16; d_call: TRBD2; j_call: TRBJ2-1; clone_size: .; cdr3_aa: CASSQRTSGRSNEQFF; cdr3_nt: TGCGCCAGCAGCCAACGTACTAGCGGGAGAAGTAATGAGCAGTTCTTC
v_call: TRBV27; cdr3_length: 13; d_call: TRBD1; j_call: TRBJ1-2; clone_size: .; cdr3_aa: CASSLDRFYGYTF; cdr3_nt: TGTGCCAGCAGTTTGGACAGGTTCTATGGCTACACCTTC
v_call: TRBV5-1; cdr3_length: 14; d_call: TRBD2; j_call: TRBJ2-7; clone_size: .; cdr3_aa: CASSWTSGSYEQYF; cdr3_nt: TGCGCCAGCAGCTGGACTAGCGGGAGTTACGAGCAGTACTTC
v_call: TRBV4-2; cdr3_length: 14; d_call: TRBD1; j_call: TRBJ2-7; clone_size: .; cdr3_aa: CASSPGTAGYEQYF; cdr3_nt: TGTGCCAGCAGCCCTGGGACAGCCGGCTACGAGCAGTACTTC
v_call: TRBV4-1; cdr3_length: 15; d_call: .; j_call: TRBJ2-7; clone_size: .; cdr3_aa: CASSQEGLYTYEQYF; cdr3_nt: TGCGCCAGCAGCCAAGAAGGTCTATATACCTACGAGCAGTACTTC
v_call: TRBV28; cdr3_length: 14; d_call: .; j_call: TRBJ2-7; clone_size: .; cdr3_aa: CASSLVRGSSEQYF; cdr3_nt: TGTGCCAGCAGTTTAGTCAGGGGTAGCTCCGAGCAGTACTTC
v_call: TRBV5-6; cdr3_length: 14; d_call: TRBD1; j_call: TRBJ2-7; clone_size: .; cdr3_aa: CASSPGTGTYEQYF; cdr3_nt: TGTGCCAGCAGCCCCGGGACAGGGACCTACGAGCAGTACTTC
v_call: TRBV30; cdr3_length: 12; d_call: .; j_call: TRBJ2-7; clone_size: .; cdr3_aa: CAWTEGAAEQYF; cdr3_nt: TGTGCCTGGACGGAGGGGGCGGCCGAGCAGTACTTC
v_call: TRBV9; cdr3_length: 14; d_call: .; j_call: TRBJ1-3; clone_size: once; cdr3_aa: CASSVGDTGNTIYF; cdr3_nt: TGTGCCAGCAGCGTAGGGGATACTGGAAACACCATATATTTT
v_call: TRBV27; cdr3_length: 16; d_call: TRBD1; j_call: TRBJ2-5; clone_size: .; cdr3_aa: CASSSRDRGRRETQYF; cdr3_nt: TGTGCCAGCAGTAGCCGGGACAGGGGGCGCAGAGAGACCCAGTACTTC
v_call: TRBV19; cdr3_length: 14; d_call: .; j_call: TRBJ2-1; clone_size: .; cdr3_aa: CATETGLGGNEQFF; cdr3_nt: TGTGCCACCGAAACAGGGCTTGGGGGCAATGAGCAGTTCTTC
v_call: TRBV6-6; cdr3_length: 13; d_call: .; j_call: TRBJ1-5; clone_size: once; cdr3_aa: CASSNNDNQPQHF; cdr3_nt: TGTGCCAGCAGTAACAATGACAATCAGCCCCAGCATTTT
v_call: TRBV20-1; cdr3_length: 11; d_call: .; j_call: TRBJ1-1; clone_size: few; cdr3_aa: CSAGPGGEAFF; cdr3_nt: TGCAGTGCTGGCCCCGGAGGTGAAGCTTTCTTT
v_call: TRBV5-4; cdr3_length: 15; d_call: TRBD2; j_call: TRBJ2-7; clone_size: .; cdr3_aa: CASSGSGRPAYEQYF; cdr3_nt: TGTGCCAGCAGCGGTAGCGGGAGGCCAGCCTACGAGCAGTACTTC
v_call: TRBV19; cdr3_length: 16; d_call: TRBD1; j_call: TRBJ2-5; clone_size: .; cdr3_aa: CASSTFTGQGKETQYF; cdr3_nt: TGTGCCAGTAGTACCTTCACGGGACAGGGTAAAGAGACCCAGTACTTC
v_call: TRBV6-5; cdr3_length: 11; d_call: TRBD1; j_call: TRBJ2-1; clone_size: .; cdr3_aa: CASDDGTAQFF; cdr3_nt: TGTGCCAGTGATGATGGGACAGCGCAGTTCTTC
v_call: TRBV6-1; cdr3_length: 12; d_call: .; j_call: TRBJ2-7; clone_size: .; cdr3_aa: CASSEIGQEQYF; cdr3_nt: TGTGCCAGCAGCGAAATAGGACAGGAGCAGTACTTC
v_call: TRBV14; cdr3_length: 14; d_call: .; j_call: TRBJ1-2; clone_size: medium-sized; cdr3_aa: CASSPRDRGYGYTF; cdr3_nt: TGTGCCAGCAGCCCCCGGGACCGAGGATATGGCTACACCTTC
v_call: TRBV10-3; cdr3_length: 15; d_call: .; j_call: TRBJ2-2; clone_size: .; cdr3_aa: CAISLAALNTGELFF; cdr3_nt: TGTGCCATCAGTTTAGCGGCTTTGAACACCGGGGAGCTGTTTTTT
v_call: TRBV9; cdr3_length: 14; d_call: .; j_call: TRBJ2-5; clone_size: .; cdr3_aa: CASSVAGEAETQYF; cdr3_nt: TGTGCCAGCAGCGTAGCAGGAGAGGCAGAGACCCAGTACTTC
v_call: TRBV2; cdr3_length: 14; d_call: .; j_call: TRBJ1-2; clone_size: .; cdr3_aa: CASSTGTPRYGYTF; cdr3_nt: TGTGCCAGCAGCACCGGGACACCCCGCTATGGCTACACCTTC
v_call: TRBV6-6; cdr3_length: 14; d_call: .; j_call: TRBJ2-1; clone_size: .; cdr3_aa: CASSYLGVNNEQFF; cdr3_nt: TGTGCCAGCAGTTACTTGGGAGTCAACAATGAGCAGTTCTTC
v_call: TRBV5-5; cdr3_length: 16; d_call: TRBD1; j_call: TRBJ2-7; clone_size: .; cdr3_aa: CASSNTPGTGFNEQYF; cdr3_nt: TGTGCCAGCAGTAACACCCCCGGGACAGGGTTCAACGAGCAGTACTTC
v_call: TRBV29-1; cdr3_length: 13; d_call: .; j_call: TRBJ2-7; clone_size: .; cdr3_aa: CSVEMDVSYEQYF; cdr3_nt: TGCAGCGTTGAAATGGACGTGAGCTACGAGCAGTACTTC
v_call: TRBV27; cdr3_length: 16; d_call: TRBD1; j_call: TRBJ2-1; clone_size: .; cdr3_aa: CASSLSAGDREWEQFF; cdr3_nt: TGTGCCAGCAGTTTATCAGCTGGGGACAGGGAATGGGAGCAGTTCTTC
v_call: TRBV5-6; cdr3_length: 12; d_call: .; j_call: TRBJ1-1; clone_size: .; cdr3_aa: CASSLRGTEAFF; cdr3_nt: TGTGCCAGCAGCTTGCGGGGCACTGAAGCTTTCTTT
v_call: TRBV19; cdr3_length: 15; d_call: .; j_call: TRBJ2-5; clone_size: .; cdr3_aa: CASSISVGQGRTQYF; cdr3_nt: TGTGCCAGTAGTATAAGTGTCGGGCAGGGGAGGACCCAGTACTTC
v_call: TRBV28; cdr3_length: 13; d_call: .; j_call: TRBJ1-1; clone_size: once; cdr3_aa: CASSRQYGSEAFF; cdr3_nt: TGTGCCAGCAGCCGCCAATACGGCTCTGAAGCTTTCTTT
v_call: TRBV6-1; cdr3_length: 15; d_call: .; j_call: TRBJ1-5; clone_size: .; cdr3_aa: CASSRTGYSNQPQHF; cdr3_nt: TGTGCCAGCAGTAGAACAGGGTATAGCAATCAGCCCCAGCATTTT
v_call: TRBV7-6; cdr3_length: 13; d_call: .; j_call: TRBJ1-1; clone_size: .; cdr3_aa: CASSYDGDTEAFF; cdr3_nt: TGTGCCAGCAGCTATGACGGGGACACTGAAGCTTTCTTT
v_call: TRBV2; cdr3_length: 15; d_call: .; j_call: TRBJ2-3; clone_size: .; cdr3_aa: CASSEALGGADTQYF; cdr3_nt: TGTGCCAGCAGTGAAGCGCTTGGGGGTGCAGATACGCAGTATTTT
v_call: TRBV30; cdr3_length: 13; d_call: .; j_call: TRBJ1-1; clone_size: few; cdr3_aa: CAWSLGTGTEAFF; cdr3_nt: TGTGCCTGGTCCCTTGGGACGGGCACTGAAGCTTTCTTT
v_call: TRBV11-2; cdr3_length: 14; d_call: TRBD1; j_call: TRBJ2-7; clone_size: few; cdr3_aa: CASSLVGTGVEQYF; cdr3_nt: TGTGCCAGCAGCTTAGTAGGGACAGGGGTCGAGCAGTACTTC
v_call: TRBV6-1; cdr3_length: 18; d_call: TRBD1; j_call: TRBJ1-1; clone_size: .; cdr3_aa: CASSEATYRGQKNTEAFF; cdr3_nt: TGTGCCAGCAGTGAAGCCACTTATCGGGGACAGAAGAACACTGAAGCTTTCTTT
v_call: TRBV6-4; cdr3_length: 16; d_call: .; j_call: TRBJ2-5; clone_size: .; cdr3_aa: CASTPMVVAVQETQYF; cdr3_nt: TGTGCCAGCACTCCAATGGTGGTAGCGGTCCAAGAGACCCAGTACTTC
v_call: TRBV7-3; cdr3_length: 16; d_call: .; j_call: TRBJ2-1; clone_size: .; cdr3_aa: CASSLIRRPSVDEQFF; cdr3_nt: TGTGCCAGCAGCTTAATCCGGCGCCCTTCGGTCGATGAGCAGTTCTTC
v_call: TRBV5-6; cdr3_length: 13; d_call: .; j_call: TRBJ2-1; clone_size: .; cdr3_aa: CASSPTSPHEQFF; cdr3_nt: TGTGCCAGCAGCCCTACTAGCCCCCATGAGCAGTTCTTC
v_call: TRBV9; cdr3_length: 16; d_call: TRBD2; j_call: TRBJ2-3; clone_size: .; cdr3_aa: CASSPRLAGGADTQYF; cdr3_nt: TGTGCCAGCAGCCCAAGACTAGCGGGAGGGGCAGATACGCAGTATTTT
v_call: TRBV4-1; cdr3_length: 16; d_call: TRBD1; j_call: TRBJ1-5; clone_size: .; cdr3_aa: CASSLTGVITVQPQHF; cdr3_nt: TGCGCCAGCAGCCTGACAGGGGTGATCACCGTTCAGCCCCAGCATTTT
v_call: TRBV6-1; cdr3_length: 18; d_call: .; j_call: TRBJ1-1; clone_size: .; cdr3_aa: CASSDLRATPPTNTEAFF; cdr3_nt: TGTGCCAGCAGTGATTTAAGGGCCACCCCCCCTACGAACACTGAAGCTTTCTTT